This TCR beta chain was found in a study of T cells after yellow fever vaccination. The length of the CDR3 is 15 residues. Losses at the gene ends were 3 bases for V and 6 bases for J; bases not matched to a gene: 13. CDR1 and CDR2 (germline): DFQATT, SNEGSKA (reference sequence). The sample holds a few counts of this clonotype. TCRdb analysed the 5' RACE reads with MiXCR anew, one entry per CDR3 protein. Of hundreds of thousands of distinct CDR3 sequences in the sample, approximately 12% are singletons; the top ten hold over 12%. The rearrangement links TRBV20-1 to TRBJ1-1, with TRBD1 matching 7 bases. The source material was PBMCs, sampled on the day of the yellow fever booster vaccination. The TCR comes from a man younger than 40 who received the YFV17D yellow fever vaccine. The CDR3 protein is CSASGGGTAGAEAFF. The CDR3 bases are TGCAGTGCTAGCGGTGGAGGGACAGCCGGGGCTGAAGCTTTCTTT.